These 22 T cell receptor beta chains came from one sample sequenced in a study of T-cell reconstitution after alpha-beta-depleted transplantation in children. Construction of the TCRbeta library involved unique molecular identifiers. MiXCR, run by TCRdb on the PCR reads, gives a single entry per CDR3 protein. The sample yields about 900,000 distinct CDR3 sequences, about 30% seen once. The sequencing used PBMCs, mostly from graft donor cells, collected 360 days after TCRalphabeta/CD19-depleted stem cell transplant. These receptors were obtained from a boy in the first two years of life who had a stem cell transplant for SCID, so the T cells may come from the graft donor.

This clonotype occurred many times. One end of the junction varies from germline; a read error may be responsible. This rearrangement joins TRBV7-2 to TRBJ1-5; weak D call: TRBD1 (6 bases). CDR3 size: 14 residues. CDR1 and CDR2 from the germline V gene are SGHTA and FQGNSA. The CDR3 reads CASSLGQLNQPQHF. The CDR3 DNA is TGTGCCAGCAGTTTAGGACAGCTTAATCAGCCCCAGCATTTT.

This chain links TRBV9 with TRBJ1-5, with a tentative D call TRBD1 (5 bases). V was cut by 0 bases and J by 6 bases, with 10 bases left in between. This CDR3 has 14 amino acids. Germline CDR1 is SGDLS and CDR2 is YYNGEE. Written as DNA, the CDR3 is TGTGCCAGCAGCGTAGAGGCAGGGAGTCAGCCCCAGCATTTT. Amino acid sequence: CASSVEAGSQPQHF.

The genes are TRBV12-3 or TRBV12-4 and TRBJ1-5; no firm D call. The CDR3 covers 13 residues. V was shortened by 4 bases and J by 7 bases, with 11 bases between the two germline ends. The CDR3 bases are TGTGCCAGCAGTTCCCTCTTTGGGCAGCCCCAGCATTTT. This translates into CASSSLFGQPQHF.

This clonotype was counted between two and nine times. This sequence joins TRBV6-2 or TRBV6-3 and TRBJ2-1; D remains unclear. CDR1 and CDR2 from the germline V gene are MNHEY and SVGEGT. The germline V and J ends were trimmed by 0 bases and 9 bases, with 6 bases remaining between them. This CDR3 is 12 amino acids long. The CDR3 nucleotides are TGTGCCAGCAGTTACTCGTTGGGTGAGCAGTTCTTC. It is translated as CASSYSLGEQFF.

This chain joins TRBV25-1 and TRBJ2-5; possibly TRBD1 for D (8 bases). CDR1 and CDR2 from the germline V gene are MGHDK and SYGVNS. Trimming stripped 4 bases from V and 3 bases from J, with 15 bases between. This CDR3 has 15 amino acids. CDR3 loop: CASSVGQGGEETQYF. In nucleotides, the CDR3 is TGTGCCAGCAGTGTCGGACAGGGAGGGGAAGAGACCCAGTACTTC.

The CDR3 region is CASSLQGDNTGELFF. CDR3 nucleotide sequence: TGCGCCAGCAGCTTGCAGGGGGACAACACCGGGGAGCTGTTTTTT. This sequence joins TRBV5-1 and TRBJ2-2; 7 nucleotides agree with TRBD1. V lost 1 base to trimming and J lost 2 bases; unmatched junction nucleotides: 2. The CDR3 has 15 amino acids. CDR1 and CDR2 from the germline V gene are SGHRS and YFSETQ.

V and J are TRBV12-3 or TRBV12-4 and TRBJ2-5; the D is unclear. This CDR3 contains 13 residues. V was pared by 5 bases and J by 3 bases, with 10 bases between. For the CDR3, the DNA is TGTGCCAGCAGTAATTTTAAGAAAGAGACCCAGTACTTC. Its translation: CASSNFKKETQYF.

This clonotype was counted only a few times. The V gene is TRBV13, the J gene TRBJ1-3; TRBD1 matches at 8 bases. V shed 8 bases and J 0 bases; nucleotides not matched to a gene: 9. The length of the CDR3 is 16 residues. CDR1 and CDR2 (germline): PRHDT, FYEKMQ (reference sequence). The CDR3 sequence: CASGRQGLSSGNTIYF. The CDR3 DNA sequence: TGTGCCAGCGGGCGACAGGGGCTCAGCTCTGGAAACACCATATATTTT.

J is TRBJ2-7 and V is TRBV5-1, with D hard to call. The germline V gene encodes CDR1 SGHRS and CDR2 YFSETQ. The CDR3 loop spans 11 amino acids. The V end lost 1 base, the J end lost 10 bases, and 9 bases lay between the germline ends. CDR3 coding DNA: TGCGCCAGCAGCTTGTGGTGTCTACAGTACTTC. Translation: CASSLWCLQYF.

The CDR3 reads CSARSSSGGQYEQYF. The CDR3 DNA reads TGCAGTGCTAGAAGCTCCTCCGGGGGGCAGTACGAGCAGTACTTC. This chain uses TRBV20-1 with TRBJ2-7, with TRBD2 as a possible D gene (7 bases). The V gene lost 2 bases and the J gene lost 4 bases, with 18 bases spanning the gap. There are 15 residues in the CDR3. Germline assignment: CDR1 DFQATT and CDR2 SNEGSKA (reference sequence).

This clonotype came up a few times. The V gene is TRBV12-3 or TRBV12-4, the J gene TRBJ2-1; TRBD1 is a possible D gene (6 bases). CDR3 length: 14 residues. V lost 6 bases to trimming and J lost 6 bases, with 15 bases between them. As DNA, the CDR3 is TGTGCCAGCAGCGCGGACAGCTCTCCCAATGAGCAGTTCTTC. Translation gives CASSADSSPNEQFF.

The chain links TRBV7-3 to TRBJ2-3; D is undetermined. V was trimmed by 5 bases and J by 1 base, leaving 22 bases between them. Germline loops: CDR1 SGHTA, CDR2 FQGTGA. The CDR3 is 18 amino acids. CDR3 nucleotides: TGTGCCAGCAGCCCTCTTGAGGCGGTCCAGGACCGCACAGATACGCAGTATTTT. This sequence encodes CASSPLEAVQDRTDTQYF.

Only a few counts were recorded for this clonotype. The chain joins TRBV12-3 or TRBV12-4 to TRBJ2-1; the match to TRBD1 covers 10 bases. The CDR3 has 15 residues. With 6 bases clipped from V and 2 bases from J, the junction kept 4 bases outside the gene matches. CDR3 in DNA: TGTGCCAGCAGCTGGACAGGGGGACCCTACAATGAGCAGTTCTTC. Encoded protein: CASSWTGGPYNEQFF.

V is TRBV6-8 and J is TRBJ2-7, with D maybe TRBD2 (5 bases). V was trimmed by 2 bases and J by 4 bases, leaving 18 bases between them. The CDR3 consists of 16 residues. Per the germline V gene, CDR1 is MNHGY and CDR2 is SAAAGT. CDR3 region: CASSYRYKNRGYEQYF. The CDR3 DNA sequence: TGTGCCAGCAGTTACCGCTATAAAAACCGGGGATACGAGCAGTACTTC.

The chain carries TRBV12-3 or TRBV12-4 and TRBJ2-1, with D possibly matching TRBD2 (6 bases). CDR3 size: 15 residues. The ends were cut back, 2 bases at V and 5 bases at J, with 13 bases in the middle. CDR3 bases: TGTGCCAGCAGTTTACCGGAGGGGTGGAACAATGAGCAGTTCTTC. Translated, it gives CASSLPEGWNNEQFF.

DNA for the CDR3: TGTGCCATCAGTGATTCGTGGGGGGCCTACAATGAGCAGTTCTTC. Translating it yields CAISDSWGAYNEQFF. This rearrangement joins TRBV10-3 to TRBJ2-1, with a possible D match to TRBD2 (6 bases). Germline CDR1 is ENHRY and CDR2 is SYGVKD. This CDR3 is built from 15 residues. V lost 3 bases, J lost 2 bases, and 11 bases lay in between.

The CDR3 coding sequence is TGTGCCAGCAGCTCAAGGGCCTGGCGCGAGGGACAGGGCACTGGAGGGGCCAACGTCCTGACTTTC. Translation: CASSSRAWREGQGTGGANVLTF. The chain uses TRBV7-1 and TRBJ2-6, with 9 bases that match TRBD1. TRBV7-1 is filed as an ORF, its function uncertain. J was trimmed by 4 bases and V by 2 bases; bases with no gene match: 21. The CDR3 contains 22 residues.

In its sample, this clonotype was seen many times. The chain links TRBV6-1 to TRBJ1-5, with D unclear. The germline V and J ends were trimmed by 4 bases and 5 bases, with 15 bases remaining between them. This CDR3 is 15 amino acids long. CDR1 MNHNS and CDR2 SASEGT come from the germline V gene. CDR3 sequence (DNA): TGTGCCAGCAGTGGGTTCGTCGAAAACTATCAGCCCCAGCATTTT. It is translated as CASSGFVENYQPQHF.

The count of this clonotype is one. The chain carries TRBV3-1 and TRBJ2-7, with 7 bases matching TRBD2. With 1 base clipped from V and 2 bases from J, the junction kept 5 bases outside the gene matches. CDR1 and CDR2 (germline): LGHDT, YNNKEL (reference sequence). CDR3 length: 15 residues. The CDR3 region has the DNA TGTGCCAGCAGCCAAGTTGCGGGGGAAGCCTACGAGCAGTACTTC. This codes for CASSQVAGEAYEQYF.

In this sample, this clonotype turned up many times. The V gene is TRBV25-1, the J gene TRBJ2-7, with a weak D call TRBD2 (5 bases). V lost 7 bases and J lost 2, with 9 bases in between. This CDR3 is built from 12 residues. Germline V lookup: CDR1 MGHDK, CDR2 SYGVNS. The CDR3 here is CASIDGAYEQYF. CDR3 coding DNA: TGTGCCAGCATTGACGGGGCCTACGAGCAGTACTTC.

The chain uses TRBV5-6 and TRBJ2-1, with 7 bases fitting TRBD2. CDR1 SGHDT and CDR2 YYEEEE come from the germline V gene. The junction had 5 bases not matched to a gene; V was cut back by 2 bases and J by 3 bases. The CDR3 is 15 residues long. The CDR3 loop reads CASSFGTNIYNEQFF. In DNA form, the CDR3 reads TGTGCCAGCAGCTTTGGGACTAATATCTACAATGAGCAGTTCTTC.

This clonotype was seen more than once but under ten times. V gene TRBV6-5 combines with J gene TRBJ2-3; D possibly corresponds to TRBD2 (5 bases). The ends were cut back, 0 bases at V and 4 bases at J, with 17 bases in the middle. Germline assignment: CDR1 MNHEY and CDR2 SVGAGI. The length of the CDR3 is 17 residues. The CDR3 DNA reads TGTGCCAGCAGTTACTCGAAGGTAGCCGGGGTCCCAGATACGCAGTATTTT. This translates into CASSYSKVAGVPDTQYF.